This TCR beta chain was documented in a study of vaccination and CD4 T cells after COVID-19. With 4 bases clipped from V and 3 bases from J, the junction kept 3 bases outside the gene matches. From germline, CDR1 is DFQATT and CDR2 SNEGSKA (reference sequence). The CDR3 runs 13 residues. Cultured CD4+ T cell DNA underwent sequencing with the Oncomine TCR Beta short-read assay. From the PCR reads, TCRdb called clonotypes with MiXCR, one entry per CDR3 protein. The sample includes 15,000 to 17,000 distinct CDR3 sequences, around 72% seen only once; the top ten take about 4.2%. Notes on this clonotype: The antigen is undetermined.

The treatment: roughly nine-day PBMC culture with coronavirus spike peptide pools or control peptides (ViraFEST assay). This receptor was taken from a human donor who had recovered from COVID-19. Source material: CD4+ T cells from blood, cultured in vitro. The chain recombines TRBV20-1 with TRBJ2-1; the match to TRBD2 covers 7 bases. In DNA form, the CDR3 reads TGCAGTGCTACCCGGACTAGCTACAATGAGCAGTTCTTC. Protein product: CSATRTSYNEQFF.